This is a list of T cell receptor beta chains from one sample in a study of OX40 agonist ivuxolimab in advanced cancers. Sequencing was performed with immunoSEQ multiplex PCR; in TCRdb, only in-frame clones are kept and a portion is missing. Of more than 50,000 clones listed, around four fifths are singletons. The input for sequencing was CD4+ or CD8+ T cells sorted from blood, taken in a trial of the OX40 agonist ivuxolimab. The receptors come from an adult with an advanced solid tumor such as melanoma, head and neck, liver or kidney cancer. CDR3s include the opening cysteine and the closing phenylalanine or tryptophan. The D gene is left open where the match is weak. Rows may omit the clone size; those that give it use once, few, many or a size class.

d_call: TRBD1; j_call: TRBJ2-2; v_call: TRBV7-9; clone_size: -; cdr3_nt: TGTGCCAGCAGCCCAACAGGGGGCGCTCCCACCGGGGAGCTGTTTTTT; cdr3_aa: CASSPTGGAPTGELFF
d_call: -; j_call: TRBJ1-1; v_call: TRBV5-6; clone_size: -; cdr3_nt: TGTGCCAGCAGCGCTGGACAGCACACTGAAGCTTTCTTT; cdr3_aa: CASSAGQHTEAFF
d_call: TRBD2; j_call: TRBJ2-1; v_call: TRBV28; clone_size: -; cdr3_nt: TGTGCCAGCAGTTACTTGGCGGGAGGCCCCGGTGAGCAGTTCTTC; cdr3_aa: CASSYLAGGPGEQFF
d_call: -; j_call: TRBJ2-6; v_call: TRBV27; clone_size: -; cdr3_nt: TGTGCCAGCAGCTTAATGGCTGGGGCCAACGTCCTGACTTTC; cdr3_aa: CASSLMAGANVLTF
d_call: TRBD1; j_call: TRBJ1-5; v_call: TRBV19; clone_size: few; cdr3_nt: TGTGCCAGTTCCCAACAGGGGGCATTAGGTCAGCCCCAGCATTTT; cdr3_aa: CASSQQGALGQPQHF
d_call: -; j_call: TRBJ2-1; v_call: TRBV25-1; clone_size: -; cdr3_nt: TGTGCCAGCAGCATAGCGGATGAGCAGTTCTTC; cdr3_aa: CASSIADEQFF
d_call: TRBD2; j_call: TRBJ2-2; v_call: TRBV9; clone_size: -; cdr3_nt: TGTGCCAGCAGTGCCTGGGGGACTAGCCGAAGTACCGGGGAGCTGTTTTTT; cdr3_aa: CASSAWGTSRSTGELFF
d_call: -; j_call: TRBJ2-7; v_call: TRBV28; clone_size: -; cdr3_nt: TGTGCCAGCAGTTTAGATCAGGGAGGAAGAGAGCAGTACTTC; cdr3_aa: CASSLDQGGREQYF
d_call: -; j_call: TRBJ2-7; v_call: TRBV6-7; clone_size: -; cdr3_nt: TGTGCCAGCAGTTACTCGTATTGGGCGCCCTCTCCGAACGAGCAGTACTTC; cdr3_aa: CASSYSYWAPSPNEQYF
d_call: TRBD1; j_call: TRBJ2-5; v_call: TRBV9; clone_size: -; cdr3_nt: TGTGCCAGCAGCGCCATTGGACAGGGCCAAGAGACCCAGTACTTC; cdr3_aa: CASSAIGQGQETQYF
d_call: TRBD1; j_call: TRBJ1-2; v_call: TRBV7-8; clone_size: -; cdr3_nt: TGTGCCAGCAGCTCCCGGACAGGGGGTATTGCTGGCTACACCTTC; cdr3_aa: CASSSRTGGIAGYTF
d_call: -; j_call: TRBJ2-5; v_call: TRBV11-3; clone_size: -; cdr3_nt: TGTGCCAGCAGTCAGCCTCGTCCCGGAGAGACCCAGTACTTC; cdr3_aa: CASSQPRPGETQYF
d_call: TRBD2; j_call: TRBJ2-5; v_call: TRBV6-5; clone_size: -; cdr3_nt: TGTGCCAGCAGTTACTCGACTAGCGGGAGGGAGACCCAGTACTTC; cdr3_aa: CASSYSTSGRETQYF
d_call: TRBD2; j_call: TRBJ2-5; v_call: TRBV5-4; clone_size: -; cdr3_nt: TGTGCCAGCAGCTTGGCCGGACTAGTTGAAGAGACCCAGTACTTC; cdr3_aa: CASSLAGLVEETQYF
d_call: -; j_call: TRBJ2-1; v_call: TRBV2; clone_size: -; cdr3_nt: TGTGCCAGCAGTGAAATTGTCCCCCATAAGCAGTTCTTC; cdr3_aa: CASSEIVPHKQFF
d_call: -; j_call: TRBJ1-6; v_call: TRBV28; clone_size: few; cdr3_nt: TGTGCCAGCAACTCCGAGGCAGGGGATTCACCCCTCCACTTT; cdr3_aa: CASNSEAGDSPLHF
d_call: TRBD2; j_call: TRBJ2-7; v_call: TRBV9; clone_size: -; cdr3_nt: TGTGCCAGCAGCCGCGATAGCGGGAGGGCCAGTGAGCAGTACTTC; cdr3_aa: CASSRDSGRASEQYF
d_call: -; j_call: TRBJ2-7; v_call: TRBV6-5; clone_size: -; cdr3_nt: TGTGCCAGCAGTTACTCGATAGGAGGCGAGCAGTACTTC; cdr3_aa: CASSYSIGGEQYF
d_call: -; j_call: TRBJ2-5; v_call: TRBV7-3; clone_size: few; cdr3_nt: TGTGCCAGCAGCCCCGATGAACAAGAGACCCAGTACTTC; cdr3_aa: CASSPDEQETQYF
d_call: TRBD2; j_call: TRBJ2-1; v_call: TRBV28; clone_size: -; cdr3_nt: TGTGCCAGCAGTCCGTCCTCTGCGGGAGGGAGTGAGCAGTTCTTC; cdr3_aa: CASSPSSAGGSEQFF
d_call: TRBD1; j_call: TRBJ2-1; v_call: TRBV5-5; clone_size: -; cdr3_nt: TGTGCCAGCAGCTGGGGGACAGGGTGGAACAATGAGCAGTTCTTC; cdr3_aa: CASSWGTGWNNEQFF
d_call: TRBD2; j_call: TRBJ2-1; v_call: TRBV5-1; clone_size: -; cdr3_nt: TGCGCCAGCAGCTACGGGACTAGCGGGCAAAGCAATGAGCAGTTCTTC; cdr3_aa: CASSYGTSGQSNEQFF
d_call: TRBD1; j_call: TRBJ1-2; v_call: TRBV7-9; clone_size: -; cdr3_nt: TGTGCCAGCAGCTTAGACAGGGGCCGCTATGGCTACACCTTC; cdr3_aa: CASSLDRGRYGYTF
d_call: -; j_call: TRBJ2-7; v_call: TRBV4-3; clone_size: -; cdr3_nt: TGCGCCAGCAGCCAAGATCTACCCTACGAGCAGTACTTC; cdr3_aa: CASSQDLPYEQYF
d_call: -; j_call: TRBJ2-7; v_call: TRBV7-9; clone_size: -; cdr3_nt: TGTGCCAGCAGCTTATTGACAGATCCCTCCTACGAGCAGTACTTC; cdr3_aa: CASSLLTDPSYEQYF
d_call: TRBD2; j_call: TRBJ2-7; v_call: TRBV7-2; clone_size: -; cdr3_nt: TGTGCCAGCAGCTCGTCCGGGCTAGCGGGAAGTGAGCAGTACTTC; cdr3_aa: CASSSSGLAGSEQYF
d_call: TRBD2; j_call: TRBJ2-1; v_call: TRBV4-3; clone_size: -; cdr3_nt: TGCGCCAGCAGCCAAGCACTAGCGGGAGCTCTCAATGAGCAGTTCTTC; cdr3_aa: CASSQALAGALNEQFF
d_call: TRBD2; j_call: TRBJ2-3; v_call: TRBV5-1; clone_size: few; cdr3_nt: TGCGCCAGCAGCTCGGGCCCAAGGGCTAGCGGAGTCACAGATACGCAGTATTTT; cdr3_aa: CASSSGPRASGVTDTQYF
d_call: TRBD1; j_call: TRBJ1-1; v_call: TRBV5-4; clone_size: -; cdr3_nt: TGTGCCAGCAGCTCCCGGGACAGGGGTTCCACTGAAGCTTTCTTT; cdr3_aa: CASSSRDRGSTEAFF
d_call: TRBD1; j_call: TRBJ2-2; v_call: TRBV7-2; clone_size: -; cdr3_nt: TGTGCCAGCAGGAGGTCAGGGGGCTTCCACACCGGGGAGCTGTTTTTT; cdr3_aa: CASRRSGGFHTGELFF
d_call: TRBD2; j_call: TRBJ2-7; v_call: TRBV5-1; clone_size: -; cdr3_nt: TGCGCCAGCAGCTGGACTAGCGGGTCGGGGTACGAGCAGTACTTC; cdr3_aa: CASSWTSGSGYEQYF
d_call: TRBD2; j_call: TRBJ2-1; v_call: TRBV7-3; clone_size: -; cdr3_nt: TGTGCCAGCAGCTTAACCGCGGGAGTAGCTGAGCAGTTCTTC; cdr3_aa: CASSLTAGVAEQFF
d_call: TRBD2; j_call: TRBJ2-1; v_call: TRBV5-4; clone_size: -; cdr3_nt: TGTGCCAGCAGCCCACCTAGCGGGAGTGCTGAGCAGTTCTTC; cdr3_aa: CASSPPSGSAEQFF
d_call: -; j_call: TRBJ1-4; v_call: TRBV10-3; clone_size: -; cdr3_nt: TGTGCCATCAGTGTCGGGCTCCATGAAAAACTGTTTTTT; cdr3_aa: CAISVGLHEKLFF
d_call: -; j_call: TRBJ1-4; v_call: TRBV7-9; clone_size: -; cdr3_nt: TGTGCCAGCAGCTTCAAAGCAACTAATGAAAAACTGTTTTTT; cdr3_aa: CASSFKATNEKLFF
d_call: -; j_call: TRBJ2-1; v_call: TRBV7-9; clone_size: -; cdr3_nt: TGTGCCAGCAGCTTAGCACAAAGCTCCTACAATGAGCAGTTCTTC; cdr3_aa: CASSLAQSSYNEQFF
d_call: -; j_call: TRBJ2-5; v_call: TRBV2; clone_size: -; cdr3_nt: TGTGCCAGCAGTGAAATGCAGGCGGAGACCCAGTACTTC; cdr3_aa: CASSEMQAETQYF
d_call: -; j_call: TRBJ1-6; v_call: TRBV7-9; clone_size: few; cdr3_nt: TGTGCCAGCACCCCTGGGGGGCTAATTTCACCCCTCCACTTT; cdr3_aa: CASTPGGLISPLHF
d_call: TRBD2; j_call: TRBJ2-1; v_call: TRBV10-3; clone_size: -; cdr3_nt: TGTGCCATCAACCGACTAGCGGGGGGGGATGAGCAGTTCTTC; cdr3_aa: CAINRLAGGDEQFF
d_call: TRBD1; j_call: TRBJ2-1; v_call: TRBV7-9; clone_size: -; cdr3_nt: TGTGCCAGCAGCCCAGGACAGGGGAACTACAATGAGCAGTTCTTC; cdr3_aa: CASSPGQGNYNEQFF
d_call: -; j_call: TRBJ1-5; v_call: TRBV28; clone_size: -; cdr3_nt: TGTGCCAGCAGTTCAGTCAATCAGCCCCAGCATTTT; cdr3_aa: CASSSVNQPQHF
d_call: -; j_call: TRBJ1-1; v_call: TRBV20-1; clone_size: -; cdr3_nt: TGCAGTGCAGCAGTTCTGGCTGAAGCTTTCTTT; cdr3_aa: CSAAVLAEAFF
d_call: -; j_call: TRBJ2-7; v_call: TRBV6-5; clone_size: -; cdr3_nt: TGTGCCAGCATGGGGTCGTTAGGGGAGCAGTACTTC; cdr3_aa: CASMGSLGEQYF
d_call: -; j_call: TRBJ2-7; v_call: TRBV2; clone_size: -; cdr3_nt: TGTGCCAGCATGGTCGTCAGGGGCCACGAGCAGTACTTC; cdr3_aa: CASMVVRGHEQYF
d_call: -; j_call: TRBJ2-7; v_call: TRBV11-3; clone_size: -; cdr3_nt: TGTGCCAGCAGCTTAGTATCGTACGAGCAGTACTTC; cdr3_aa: CASSLVSYEQYF
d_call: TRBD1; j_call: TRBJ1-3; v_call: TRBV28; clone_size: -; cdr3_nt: TGTGCCAGCAGCAAAACCGGGACAGTCGGGATACCCCCCAGAAACACCATATATTTT; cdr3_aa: CASSKTGTVGIPPRNTIYF
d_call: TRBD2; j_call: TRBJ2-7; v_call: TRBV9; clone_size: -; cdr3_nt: TGTGCCAGCAGCCAATATAGCGGGAGTGGATCCGAGCAGTACTTC; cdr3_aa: CASSQYSGSGSEQYF
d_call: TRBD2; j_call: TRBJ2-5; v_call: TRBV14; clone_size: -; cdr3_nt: TGTGCCAGCAGCCGCCTGCTAGCGGGAGAAGAGACCCAGTACTTC; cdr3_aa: CASSRLLAGEETQYF
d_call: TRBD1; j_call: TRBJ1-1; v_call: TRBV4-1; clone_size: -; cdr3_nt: TGCGCCAGCAGCCAAACCCCGGGCAGGGGGGAGTTGAACACTGAAGCTTTCTTT; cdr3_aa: CASSQTPGRGELNTEAFF
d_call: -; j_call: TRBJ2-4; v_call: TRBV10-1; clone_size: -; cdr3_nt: TGCGCCAGCAGCGGGGTAGCCAAAAACATTCAGTACTTC; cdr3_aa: CASSGVAKNIQYF